The sequence of this T cell receptor beta chain was determined in a study of PD-L1 blockade in urothelial cancer. Study overall: Patients' atezolizumab regimen, 1,200 mg intravenously every 3 weeks, began around 2014. Counts from blood samples showed a median of approximately 150,000 T cells.

A word on this clone: What it binds is not known.

Generated by immunoSEQ multiplex PCR, the TCRdb table keeps only in-frame clones and is missing some. The table has around 53,000 clones, under 90% seen once. Findings of the study overall: Blood clones associated with the tumor expanded more at 3 weeks in durable-benefit patients. Below-median pretreatment blood TCR clonality was associated with improved progression-free and overall survival.

The V end lost 4 bases, the J end lost 5 bases, and 8 bases lay between the germline ends. This CDR3 has 11 amino acids. Germline lookup yields CDR1 DFQATT and CDR2 SNEGSKA (reference sequence). This chain joins TRBV20-1 and TRBJ1-2; D ambiguous. The receptor's source is a man in his forties or fifties with urothelial cancer. This specimen was PBMCs, taken around atezolizumab (anti-PD-L1) treatment. The CDR3 coding sequence is TGCAGTGCTACGGGAGAATATGGCTACACCTTC. Amino acids: CSATGEYGYTF.